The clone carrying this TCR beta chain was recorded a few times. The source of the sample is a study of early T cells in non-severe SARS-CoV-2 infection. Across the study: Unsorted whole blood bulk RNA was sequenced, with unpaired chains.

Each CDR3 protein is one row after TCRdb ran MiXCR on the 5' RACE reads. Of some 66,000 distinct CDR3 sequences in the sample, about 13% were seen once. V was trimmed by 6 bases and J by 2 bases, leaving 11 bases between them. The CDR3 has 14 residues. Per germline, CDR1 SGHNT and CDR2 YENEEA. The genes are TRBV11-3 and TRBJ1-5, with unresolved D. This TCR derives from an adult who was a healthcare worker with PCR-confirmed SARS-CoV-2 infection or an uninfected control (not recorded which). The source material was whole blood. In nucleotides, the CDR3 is TGTGCCAGCAGGGAACGGGCACGCAATCAGCCCCAGCATTTT. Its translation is CASRERARNQPQHF.